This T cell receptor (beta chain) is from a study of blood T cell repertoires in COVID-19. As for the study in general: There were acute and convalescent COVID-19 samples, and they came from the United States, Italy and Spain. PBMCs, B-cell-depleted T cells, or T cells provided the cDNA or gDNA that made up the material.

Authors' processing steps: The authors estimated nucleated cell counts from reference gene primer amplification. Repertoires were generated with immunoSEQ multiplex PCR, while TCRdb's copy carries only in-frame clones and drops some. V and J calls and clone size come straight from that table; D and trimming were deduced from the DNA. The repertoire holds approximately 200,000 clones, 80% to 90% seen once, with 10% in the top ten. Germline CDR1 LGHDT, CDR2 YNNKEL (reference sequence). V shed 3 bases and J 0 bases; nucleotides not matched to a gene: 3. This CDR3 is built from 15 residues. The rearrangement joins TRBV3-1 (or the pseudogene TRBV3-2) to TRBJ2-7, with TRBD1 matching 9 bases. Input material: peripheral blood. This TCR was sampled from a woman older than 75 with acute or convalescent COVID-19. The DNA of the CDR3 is TGTGCCAGCAGCCAGCCACAGGGGGCCTCCTACGAGCAGTACTTC. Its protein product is CASSQPQGASYEQYF.